This T cell receptor beta chain was captured in a study of shared clonotypes between healthy human individuals (dated by TCRdb to 2019 to 2021). Study-level background: Two women and a few men aged 18 to 49 years were included in the cohort. Per donor, three plates each were used for CD4 naive and CD4 memory, two for CD8 naive, and one for CD8 memory. Blood TCR repertoires of five healthy adults were deeply sequenced to estimate repertoire size and the extent of clonotype sharing between individuals. To increase sequencing depth and limit assay-specific biases, TCR repertoire library preparation and sequencing were carried out by different laboratories using diverse techniques. Per donor, leukapheresis produced somewhere between about 0.85 and 9.5 billion PBMCs. Paper-wide results and their limitations: Naive subsets generally had larger estimated clonotype richness than memory subsets. Across four donors, about 4.5% of naive CD4, over 3% of naive CD8, 2.3% of memory CD4, and approximately 0.4% of memory CD8 clonotypes were shared. Incomplete sequencing was indicated by rarefaction of sorted-subset datasets, despite the large sequencing depth. Compared with non-shared clonotypes, the clonotypes found in all four sorted-subset donors had higher generation probabilities. Sampling was restricted to blood, and TCR repertoires in tissues likely differ from the TCR repertoires found in blood. The small number of donors limited the genetic and exposure-history diversity represented. Pairwise subsampling indicated that sequencing depth was expected to affect the degree of clonotype sharing among donors.

Details on this clone: Its antigen is currently not known. No base quality values were provided; no much bigger clone lies one nucleotide off.

Healthy HIV-negative adults with no recently reported acute infections or vaccinations were included as donors. All donors were Caucasian adults living in Nashville, Tennessee, USA. CD4+ T cells were enriched by magnetic negative selection; naive cells were then positively selected on CD45RA, and the negative fraction formed the memory subset. Blood was obtained by leukapheresis, after which PBMCs were separated by Ficoll-Histopaque density gradient centrifugation and cryopreserved in liquid nitrogen vapor phase. Purity and quantity of every magnetically sorted T cell population were checked by analytical flow cytometry. Genomic DNA was isolated from every sorted fraction and measured by UV absorbance on a Nanodrop 2000c. Using the deep immunoSEQ assay, multiplex PCR amplified TCR CDR3 regions from genomic DNA. Extracted genomic DNA from each cell subset was distributed evenly across all wells of several immunoSEQ 96-well plates, and each plate was treated as a replicate. For sorted subsets, roughly 200 ng genomic DNA, equal to about 30,000 T cell genomes, was loaded into each replicate PCR. Purified libraries were measured with a Qubit 3.0 fluorometer, size-checked on a Bioanalyzer 2100, and measured again with the KAPA Library Quantification kit. Each immunoSEQ 96-well plate was sequenced on its own single-read 150-cycle Illumina NextSeq 550 flow cell. On the study's bioinformatics: The immunoSEQ output contained only junctional sequences without quality scores, so filtering could not match that applied to full-length reads. To assign V/J genes and CDR3, sequences were annotated against IMGT germline references using PyIR, a Python wrapper for IgBLAST v1.9. Any read was removed if the V/J assignment was weak (E-value above 1e-6), the CDR3 was missing, or the read contained stop codons, out-of-frame junctions, or ambiguous translated residues. V3J clonotypes were defined as sequences sharing an identical inferred V gene, J gene, and CDR3 amino acid sequence. Percentage overlap between repertoires was calculated by dividing the number of shared unique clonotypes by the size of the smaller repertoire. Richness of each repertoire was evaluated using RTK rarefaction, the Chao1 estimator, and Recon v2.1 estimates of unobserved clonotypes. Generation probabilities were computed with OLGA for all TCRbeta clonotypes obtained by the gDNA method from several donors. The table was pulled from immuneACCESS by TCRdb, which kept in-frame rearrangements only. Such tables lose some clones; where checked, under half of the loss comes from unresolved V genes, and the rest has no known cause. The V and J calls and clone size are taken from that table; D and trimming were inferred from the DNA. This sample is represented by more than 1,200,000 clones; 98% to 99% of them were singletons. The leading ten clones occupy over 0.3% of the sample.

V drops 0 bases and J drops 6 bases, leaving 10 bases in between. For CDR1 and CDR2, the germline V gene lists MNHEY and SVGAGI. The CDR3 goes from the cysteine to the phenylalanine over 14 residues. Of all the DNA, just the CDR3 is kept, 42 bases in frame from base 1. This sequence was found in a man younger than 40 in good health. Source material: naive CD4+ T cells sorted from blood. Interpreted using the paper, the cell subset or site label stands for: CD45RA+ positively selected. Rearrangement joined TRBV6-5 to TRBJ2-3, with the D gene too uncertain to name. The DNA sequence is given as TGTGCCAGCAGTTACTCGATAGGCCTGGATACGCAGTATTTT. This encodes CASSYSIGLDTQYF.